Given below is one T cell receptor beta chain in context. The sample belongs to a study of blood T cell dynamics during melanoma immunotherapy. Sequencing used immunoSEQ multiplex PCR; TCRdb keeps in-frame clones, though not all of them. The sample carries 11,000 or so clones, over 80% recorded once. The ends were cut back, 0 bases at V and 4 bases at J, with 15 bases in the middle. The CDR3 is made up of 16 amino acids. CDR1 and CDR2 from the germline V gene are KGHSH and LQKENI. Time point specified: pre-treatment baseline. Sequencing used blood, obtained from a patient treated with checkpoint blockade. This receptor was obtained from a human donor with melanoma. The V call is TRBV18, the J call TRBJ1-1, with D perhaps TRBD1 (6 bases). Written as DNA, the CDR3 is TGTGCCAGCTCACCACCGAGGGGGGGCTCGGGCACTGAAGCTTTCTTT. It codes for CASSPPRGGSGTEAFF.